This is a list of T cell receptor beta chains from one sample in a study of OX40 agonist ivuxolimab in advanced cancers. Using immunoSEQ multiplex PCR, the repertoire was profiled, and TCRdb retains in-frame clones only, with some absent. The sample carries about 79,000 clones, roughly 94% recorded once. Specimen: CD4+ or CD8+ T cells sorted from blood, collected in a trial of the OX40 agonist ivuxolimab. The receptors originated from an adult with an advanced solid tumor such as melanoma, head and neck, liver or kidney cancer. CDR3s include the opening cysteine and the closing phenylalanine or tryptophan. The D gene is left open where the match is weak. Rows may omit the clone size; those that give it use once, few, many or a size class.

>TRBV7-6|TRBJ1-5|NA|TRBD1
TGTGCCAGCAGCCTAGGACAGGGGGCTCAGCCCCAGCATTTT
CASSLGQGAQPQHF
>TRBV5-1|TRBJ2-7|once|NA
TGCGCCAGCAGCTTGACGGGTACCTACGAGCAGTACTTC
CASSLTGTYEQYF
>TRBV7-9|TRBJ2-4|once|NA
TGTGCCAGCAGCCCACGGAGGGGACCGGACTTAAACATTCAGTACTTC
CASSPRRGPDLNIQYF
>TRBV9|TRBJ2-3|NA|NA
TGTGCCAGCAGCGTAGGGAGCACTAGCACAGATACGCAGTATTTT
CASSVGSTSTDTQYF
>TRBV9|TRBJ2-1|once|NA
TGTGCCAGCAGCGCTCTAGGGAATGAGCAGTTCTTC
CASSALGNEQFF
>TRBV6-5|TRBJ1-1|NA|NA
TGTGCCAGCAGTTACGGCAAGGAAGCTTTCTTT
CASSYGKEAFF
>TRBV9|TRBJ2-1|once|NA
TGTGCCAGCAGCGTAGCGGAAATTTACAATGAGCAGTTCTTC
CASSVAEIYNEQFF
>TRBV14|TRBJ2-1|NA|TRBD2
TGTGCCAGCAGAGTAGCGGGGGGAGACAATGAGCAGTTCTTC
CASRVAGGDNEQFF
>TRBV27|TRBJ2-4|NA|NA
TGTGCCAGCGGCCGACAGAGGAACATTCAGTACTTC
CASGRQRNIQYF
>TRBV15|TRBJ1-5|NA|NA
TGTGCCACCAGCAGAGGGGAGGGTGGGTATCAGCCCCAGCATTTT
CATSRGEGGYQPQHF
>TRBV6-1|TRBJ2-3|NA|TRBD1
TGTGCCAGCAGGGGGGACAGGGAGCTAGATACGCAGTATTTT
CASRGDRELDTQYF
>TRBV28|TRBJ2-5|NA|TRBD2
TGTGCCAGCAGTTATTCGCGGGAGAATTTAGAGACCCAGTACTTC
CASSYSRENLETQYF
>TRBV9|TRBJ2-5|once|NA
TGTGCCAGCAGCGTAACCCCTTCCCCGTCAGAGACCCAGTACTTC
CASSVTPSPSETQYF
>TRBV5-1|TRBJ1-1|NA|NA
TGCGCCAGCAGCTTGGAGGGAGGGATGGTGACTGAAGCTTTCTTT
CASSLEGGMVTEAFF